The rows below give T cell receptor beta chains drawn from one sample of a study of T cells in Graves' hyperthyroidism and ophthalmopathy. TCRdb used MiXCR to reprocess the multiplex PCR reads, holding one entry per CDR3 protein. The data hold 350,000 or so distinct CDR3 sequences, with roughly 18% observed a single time. Sequencing was done on a sample of blood. Receptors were obtained from a woman aged 40 to 50 with Graves' ophthalmopathy. Both conserved end residues are part of each CDR3. D genes are given only for firm matches. Expanded clones are given a class, and other clones once, few, many or no size at all.

cdr3_aa: CASSFSGRYEQYF; cdr3_nt: TGTGCCAGCAGCTTTAGCGGGAGGTACGAGCAGTACTTC; j_call: TRBJ2-7; d_call: TRBD2; clone_size: .; v_call: TRBV11-3
cdr3_aa: CASSPGLTEAFF; cdr3_nt: TGCGCCAGCAGCCCTGGTCTGACTGAAGCTTTCTTT; j_call: TRBJ1-1; d_call: .; clone_size: .; v_call: TRBV5-1
cdr3_aa: CASSRRVRHNQPQRF; cdr3_nt: TGTGCCAGCAGCCGACGGGTCAGACATAATCAGCCCCAGCGTTTT; j_call: TRBJ1-5; d_call: .; clone_size: .; v_call: TRBV6-2/TRBV6-3
cdr3_aa: CSATGGRDAEAFF; cdr3_nt: TGCAGCGCAACAGGGGGGAGGGACGCTGAAGCTTTCTTT; j_call: TRBJ1-1; d_call: TRBD1; clone_size: .; v_call: TRBV29-1
cdr3_aa: CASSSHRDGNSYEQYF; cdr3_nt: TGCGCCAGCAGTAGCCACCGGGACGGGAACTCCTACGAGCAGTACTTC; j_call: TRBJ2-7; d_call: .; clone_size: many; v_call: TRBV10-1
cdr3_aa: CANRVNTGELFF; cdr3_nt: TGTGCCAACAGGGTGAACACCGGGGAGCTGTTTTTT; j_call: TRBJ2-2; d_call: .; clone_size: many; v_call: TRBV6-5
cdr3_aa: CASSEVGSVGEQYF; cdr3_nt: TGTGCCAGCAGTGAAGTTGGTTCCGTGGGCGAGCAGTACTTC; j_call: TRBJ2-7; d_call: .; clone_size: many; v_call: TRBV6-1
cdr3_aa: CSARAEGATGELFF; cdr3_nt: TGCAGTGCTAGAGCGGAGGGAGCCACCGGGGAGCTGTTTTTT; j_call: TRBJ2-2; d_call: .; clone_size: many; v_call: TRBV20-1
cdr3_aa: CAISPAGSSGGNEQYF; cdr3_nt: TGTGCCATCTCACCCGCTGGGTCTAGCGGGGGAAACGAGCAGTACTTC; j_call: TRBJ2-7; d_call: TRBD2; clone_size: .; v_call: TRBV10-3
cdr3_aa: CASRPDRFYGYTF; cdr3_nt: TGTGCCAGCAGACCGGACAGGTTCTATGGCTACACCTTC; j_call: TRBJ1-2; d_call: TRBD1; clone_size: many; v_call: TRBV6-5
cdr3_aa: CASSVGRMNQPQHF; cdr3_nt: TGTGCCAGCAGTGTCGGGAGGATGAATCAGCCCCAGCATTTT; j_call: TRBJ1-5; d_call: .; clone_size: many; v_call: TRBV2
cdr3_aa: CASSYLRVSSMGTGELFF; cdr3_nt: TGTGCCAGCAGTTACCTCCGGGTCTCTAGCATGGGCACCGGGGAGCTGTTTTTT; j_call: TRBJ2-2; d_call: .; clone_size: many; v_call: TRBV6-2/TRBV6-3
cdr3_aa: CASSLWAGGTETQYF; cdr3_nt: TGTGCCAGCAGTTTATGGGCGGGAGGAACGGAGACCCAGTACTTC; j_call: TRBJ2-5; d_call: TRBD2; clone_size: .; v_call: TRBV27
cdr3_aa: CASSYETGTGAEGELFF; cdr3_nt: TGTGCCAGCAGTTACGAGACAGGGACCGGCGCCGAAGGGGAGCTGTTTTTT; j_call: TRBJ2-2; d_call: TRBD1; clone_size: many; v_call: TRBV6-2/TRBV6-3
cdr3_aa: CASIGGGAKNIQYF; cdr3_nt: TGTGCCAGTATCGGTGGGGGAGCCAAAAACATTCAGTACTTC; j_call: TRBJ2-4; d_call: .; clone_size: .; v_call: TRBV19
cdr3_aa: CASSPEAGYRQETQYF; cdr3_nt: TGTGCCAGCTCACCCGAGGCAGGTTATCGCCAAGAGACCCAGTACTTC; j_call: TRBJ2-5; d_call: .; clone_size: many; v_call: TRBV18
cdr3_aa: CAWTSRMTGFLYGYTF; cdr3_nt: TGTGCCTGGACTTCGAGAATGACAGGATTTCTCTATGGCTACACCTTC; j_call: TRBJ1-2; d_call: .; clone_size: many; v_call: TRBV30
cdr3_aa: CAWTGGPGSPLHF; cdr3_nt: TGTGCCTGGACGGGGGGGCCGGGTTCACCCCTCCACTTT; j_call: TRBJ1-6; d_call: .; clone_size: many; v_call: TRBV30
cdr3_aa: CASGDRLDGYTF; cdr3_nt: TGTGCCAGCGGAGACAGGCTGGATGGCTACACCTTC; j_call: TRBJ1-2; d_call: .; clone_size: many; v_call: TRBV6-5
cdr3_aa: CASNDGRIYGYTF; cdr3_nt: TGTGCCAGCAACGATGGACGGATCTATGGCTACACCTTC; j_call: TRBJ1-2; d_call: .; clone_size: many; v_call: TRBV6-5
cdr3_aa: CASSYRANKDIQYF; cdr3_nt: TGTGCCAGCAGCTATAGGGCTAACAAGGACATTCAGTACTTC; j_call: TRBJ2-4; d_call: .; clone_size: many; v_call: TRBV6-5
cdr3_aa: CASSDPGLAGSGEQYF; cdr3_nt: TGTGCCAGCAGTGATCCGGGACTAGCGGGATCAGGCGAGCAGTACTTC; j_call: TRBJ2-7; d_call: TRBD2; clone_size: many; v_call: TRBV25-1
cdr3_aa: CASSLFVGRQETQYF; cdr3_nt: TGTGCCAGCAGTTTATTCGTTGGCAGGCAAGAGACCCAGTACTTC; j_call: TRBJ2-5; d_call: .; clone_size: many; v_call: TRBV12-3/TRBV12-4
cdr3_aa: CSARAMGLDTEAFF; cdr3_nt: TGCAGTGCTAGAGCTATGGGGTTGGACACTGAAGCTTTCTTT; j_call: TRBJ1-1; d_call: .; clone_size: many; v_call: TRBV20-1
cdr3_aa: CASRASNEQYF; cdr3_nt: TGCGCCAGCAGAGCGTCCAACGAGCAGTACTTC; j_call: TRBJ2-7; d_call: .; clone_size: many; v_call: TRBV5-1
cdr3_aa: CASAGLLNQLQHF; cdr3_nt: TGTGCCAGTGCTGGACTGCTCAATCAGCTCCAGCATTTT; j_call: TRBJ1-5; d_call: .; clone_size: many; v_call: TRBV19
cdr3_aa: CASSLEQTEQYF; cdr3_nt: TGTGCCAGCAGCTTAGAACAAACCGAGCAGTACTTC; j_call: TRBJ2-7; d_call: .; clone_size: many; v_call: TRBV11-2
cdr3_aa: CAISQRTENTEAFF; cdr3_nt: TGTGCCATCAGCCAGCGGACAGAGAACACTGAAGCTTTCTTT; j_call: TRBJ1-1; d_call: .; clone_size: many; v_call: TRBV10-3
cdr3_aa: CASTNGGGGSEKLFF; cdr3_nt: TGTGCCAGCACCAACGGGGGGGGAGGGAGTGAAAAACTGTTTTTT; j_call: TRBJ1-4; d_call: .; clone_size: .; v_call: TRBV6-1
cdr3_aa: CASSQTAGYEQYF; cdr3_nt: TGTGCCAGCAGCCAAACGGCGGGTTACGAGCAGTACTTC; j_call: TRBJ2-7; d_call: .; clone_size: .; v_call: TRBV14
cdr3_aa: CASSLDSGVGTEAFF; cdr3_nt: TGTGCCAGCAGCTTAGATAGCGGCGTCGGGACTGAAGCTTTCTTT; j_call: TRBJ1-1; d_call: .; clone_size: many; v_call: TRBV7-8
cdr3_aa: CASTTRDAAYEQYF; cdr3_nt: TGTGCCAGCACCACCCGGGACGCAGCCTACGAGCAGTACTTC; j_call: TRBJ2-7; d_call: .; clone_size: .; v_call: TRBV28
cdr3_aa: CASSGSTLHQNTEAFF; cdr3_nt: TGTGCCAGCAGCGGAAGCACACTCCACCAGAACACTGAAGCTTTCTTT; j_call: TRBJ1-1; d_call: .; clone_size: many; v_call: TRBV11-2
cdr3_aa: CASSEYYGDQPQHF; cdr3_nt: TGTGCCAGCAGTGAATACTACGGGGATCAGCCCCAGCATTTT; j_call: TRBJ1-5; d_call: .; clone_size: many; v_call: TRBV25-1
cdr3_aa: CASSSPRGSAVTGELFF; cdr3_nt: TGTGCCAGCAGTTCACCCCGTGGTAGCGCCGTCACCGGGGAGCTGTTTTTT; j_call: TRBJ2-2; d_call: .; clone_size: many; v_call: TRBV28